This TCR beta chain derives from a study of breast tumors, draining lymph nodes, adjacent tissues. TCRdb called the multiplex PCR reads again in MiXCR, with one record for every CDR3 protein. There are roughly 49,000 distinct CDR3 sequences in the sample; under 50% occur only once, and over 9.5% lies in the top ten. The V gene end was trimmed by 1 base and the J gene end by 8 bases; junction bases not matched to a gene: 7. The V gene's germline CDR1 is LGHNA and CDR2 YNFKEQ. The CDR3 extends over 14 amino acids. This clonotype came up many times. The source material was breast tumor tissue. V gene TRBV4-2 combines with J gene TRBJ1-1, with 7 nucleotides matching TRBD1. The clonotype was recovered from a female donor with breast cancer. Some clones in this sample may be carry-over from other donors' samples. CDR3 protein: CASSQADRDPEAFF. In DNA form, the CDR3 reads TGTGCCAGCAGCCAAGCAGACAGGGATCCCGAAGCTTTCTTT.